This T cell receptor (beta chain) was captured by sequencing in a study of blood T cell repertoires in COVID-19. Study details: There were acute and convalescent COVID-19 samples, and they came from the United States, Italy and Spain. PBMCs, B-cell-depleted T cells, or T cells provided the cDNA or gDNA that made up the material.

In the authors' workflow: Quantification of nucleated cells was approximated via reference gene primer amplification. The repertoire was sequenced with immunoSEQ multiplex PCR; TCRdb's copy has only in-frame clones and lacks some. V, J and clone size are those of that table, while D and trimming were read from the DNA. Of roughly 100,000 clones in the sample, approximately 80% were seen once. The CDR3 runs 14 residues. CDR1 is LGHDT and CDR2 is YNNKEL in the germline V gene (reference sequence). V lost 0 bases to trimming and J lost 7 bases, with 12 bases between them. This TCR derives from a human donor in a cohort sampled during active COVID-19. The chain carries TRBV3-1 (or the pseudogene TRBV3-2) and TRBJ1-2, with TRBD1 as a possible D gene (5 bases). The specimen sequenced was peripheral blood. CDR3 in DNA: TGTGCCAGCAGCCAAGATCCCAGGGCTTGTGGCTACACCTTC. Translation gives CASSQDPRACGYTF.